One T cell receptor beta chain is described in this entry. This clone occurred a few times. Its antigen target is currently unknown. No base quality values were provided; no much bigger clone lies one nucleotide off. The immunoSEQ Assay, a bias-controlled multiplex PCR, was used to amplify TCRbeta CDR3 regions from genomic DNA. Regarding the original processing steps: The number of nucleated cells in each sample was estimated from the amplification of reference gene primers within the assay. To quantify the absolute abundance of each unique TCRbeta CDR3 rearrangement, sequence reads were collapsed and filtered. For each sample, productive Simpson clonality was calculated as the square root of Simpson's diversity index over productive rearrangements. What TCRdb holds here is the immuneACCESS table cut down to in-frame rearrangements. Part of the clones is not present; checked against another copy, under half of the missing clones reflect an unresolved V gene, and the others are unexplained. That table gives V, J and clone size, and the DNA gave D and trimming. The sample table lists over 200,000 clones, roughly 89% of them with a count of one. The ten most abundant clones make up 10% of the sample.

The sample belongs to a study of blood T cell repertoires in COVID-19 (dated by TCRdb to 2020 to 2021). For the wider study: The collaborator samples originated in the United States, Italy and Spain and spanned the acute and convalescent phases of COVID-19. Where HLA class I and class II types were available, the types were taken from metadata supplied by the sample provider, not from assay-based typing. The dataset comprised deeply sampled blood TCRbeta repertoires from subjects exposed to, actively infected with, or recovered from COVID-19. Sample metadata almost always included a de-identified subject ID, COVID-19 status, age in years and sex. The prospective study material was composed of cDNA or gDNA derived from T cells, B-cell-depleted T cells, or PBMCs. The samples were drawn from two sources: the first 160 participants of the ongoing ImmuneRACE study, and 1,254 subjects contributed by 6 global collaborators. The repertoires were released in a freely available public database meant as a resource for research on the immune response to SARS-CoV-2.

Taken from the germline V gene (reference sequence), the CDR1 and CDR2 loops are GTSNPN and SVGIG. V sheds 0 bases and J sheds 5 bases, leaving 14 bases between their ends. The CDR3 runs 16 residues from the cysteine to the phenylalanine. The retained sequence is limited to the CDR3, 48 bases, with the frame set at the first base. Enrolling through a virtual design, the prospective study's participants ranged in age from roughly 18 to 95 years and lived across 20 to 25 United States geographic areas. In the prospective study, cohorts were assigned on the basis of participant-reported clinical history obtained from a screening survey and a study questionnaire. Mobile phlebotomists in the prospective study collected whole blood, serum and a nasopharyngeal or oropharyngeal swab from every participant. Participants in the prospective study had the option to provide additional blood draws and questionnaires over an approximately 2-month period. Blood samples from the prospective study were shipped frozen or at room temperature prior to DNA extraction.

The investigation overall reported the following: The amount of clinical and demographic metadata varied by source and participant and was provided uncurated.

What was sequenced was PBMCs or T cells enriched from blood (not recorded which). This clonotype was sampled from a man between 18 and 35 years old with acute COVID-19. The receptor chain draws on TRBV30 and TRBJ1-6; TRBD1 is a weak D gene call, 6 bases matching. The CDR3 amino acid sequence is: CAWSVIPGQNNSPLHF. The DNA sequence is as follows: TGTGCCTGGAGTGTAATCCCTGGACAGAATAATTCACCCCTCCACTTT.